This TCR beta chain was documented in a study of OX40 agonist ivuxolimab in advanced cancers. Across the study: Partial responses occurred in Three dose-escalation patients, one with hepatocellular carcinoma and two with cutaneous melanoma.

Notes on the study in general: Compared with others, partial responders at 0.1-3.0 mg/kg displayed clonal expansion among the lowest.

CDR3 size: 13 residues. Trimming shortened V by 4 bases and J by 6 bases, and 9 bases separated the two germline ends. Germline CDR1 and CDR2: MNHEY and SVGAGI. Notes on this clone: Its antigen is currently unknown.

The protocol was immunoSEQ multiplex PCR, while the TCRdb copy is restricted to in-frame clones and leaves out a portion. The sample lists some 85,000 clones, roughly 90% occurring once. The chain carries TRBV6-5 and TRBJ1-4; D gene uncertain. The source is an adult with an advanced solid tumor such as melanoma, head and neck, liver or kidney cancer. Here the sequenced sample was CD4+ or CD8+ T cells sorted from blood, taken in a trial of the OX40 agonist ivuxolimab. The DNA for the CDR3 is TGTGCCAGCAGTTTTGGGAGGGATGAAAAACTGTTTTTT. It specifies CASSFGRDEKLFF.